This entry concerns a single T cell receptor beta chain. Original data processing: It was from reference gene primer amplification that nucleated cell counts were estimated. Sequenced by immunoSEQ multiplex PCR; TCRdb stores in-frame clones only, minus some. The V and J calls and clone size were taken over from that table, and D and trimming were inferred from the DNA. The sample consists of more than 200,000 clones, 88% of them appearing once. The data were obtained in a study of blood T cell repertoires in COVID-19. About the study: In each case, the material was cDNA or gDNA derived from T cells, B-cell-depleted T cells, or PBMCs.

The CDR3 runs to 12 residues. Germline V CDR1 and CDR2: DFQATT, SNEGSKA (reference sequence). Trimming left V 4 bases short and J 4 bases short, with 10 bases between. The gene calls are TRBV20-1 and TRBJ1-2; D remains ambiguous. Material: peripheral blood. This clonotype originated in a woman in her fifties or sixties with acute or convalescent COVID-19. CDR3 in amino acids: CSATEGAYGYTF. Here the CDR3 DNA reads TGCAGTGCTACTGAGGGAGCCTATGGCTACACCTTC.